The 15 T cell receptor beta chains below come from one sample, sequenced in a study of blood T cell repertoires in COVID-19. Using immunoSEQ multiplex PCR, the repertoire was profiled, and TCRdb retains in-frame clones only, with some absent. The sample yields 90,000 to 150,000 clones, approximately 81% seen once. The sequenced sample was peripheral blood. These receptors originate from a woman aged 80 or over with acute or convalescent COVID-19.

V gene TRBV3-1 (or the pseudogene TRBV3-2) combines with J gene TRBJ1-1; D unclear. V was trimmed by 4 bases and J by 4 bases, leaving 7 bases between them. This CDR3 is 12 amino acids long. In germline, CDR1 is LGHDT, CDR2 YNNKEL (reference sequence). The CDR3 DNA follows: TGTGCCAGCAGCCTCCGGGGCACTGAAGCTTTCTTT. This sequence encodes CASSLRGTEAFF.

This clone was counted between two and nine times. The chain uses TRBV6-2 or TRBV6-3 and TRBJ1-1, with D unclear. Germline V gene data show CDR1 as MNHEY and CDR2 as SVGEGT. Trimming removed 5 bases at V and 0 bases at J, with 13 bases between. The CDR3 has 15 residues. The CDR3 DNA reads as TGTGCCAGCAGTCCCCCGCCGGTCCTGAACACTGAAGCTTTCTTT. It translates to CASSPPPVLNTEAFF.

V usage is TRBV7-2 and J usage is TRBJ2-5; D call uncertain. Germline CDR1 is SGHTA and CDR2 is FQGNSA. V lost 4 bases, J lost 1 base, and 10 bases lay in between. CDR3 length: 14 residues. Written as DNA, the CDR3 is TGTGCCAGCAGCTCCTCTAGAACCCAAGAGACCCAGTACTTC. Translation: CASSSSRTQETQYF.

By sample share, this clone is medium-sized. The rearrangement links TRBV4-1 to TRBJ2-7; 9 positions match TRBD2. This CDR3 has 15 residues. The junction had 9 bases not matched to a gene; V was cut back by 3 bases and J by 6 bases. Germline values: CDR1 MGHRA, CDR2 YSYEKL. CDR3 sequence: CASSHRTSDRSEQYF. As DNA, the CDR3 is TGCGCCAGCAGCCACCGGACTAGCGACCGCTCCGAGCAGTACTTC.

V usage is TRBV30 and J usage is TRBJ2-5, with 13 bases that match TRBD2. After removal of 5 bases from V and 2 bases from J, the junction contained 5 bases not matched to a gene. From germline, CDR1 is GTSNPN and CDR2 SVGIG (reference sequence). The CDR3 extends over 15 amino acids. The CDR3 region has the DNA TGTGCCTGGGATACTAGCGGGGGGGTGCAAGAGACCCAGTACTTC. Translating it yields CAWDTSGGVQETQYF.

V gene TRBV18 combines with J gene TRBJ1-4; the match to TRBD1 covers 10 bases. Germline lookup yields CDR1 KGHSH and CDR2 LQKENI. Germline trimming cut 2 bases from V and 8 bases from J; bases unmatched to any gene: 5. This CDR3 spans 15 amino acids. Here the CDR3 DNA reads TGTGCCAGCTCACCAGCAGGGACAGGGGAAGAAAAACTGTTTTTT. It is translated as CASSPAGTGEEKLFF. Based on the CDR3 plus reference TRBV18 and TRBJ1-4, the full variable domain is NAGVMQNPRHLVRRRGQEARLRCSPMKGHSHVYWYRQLPEEGLKFMVYLQKENIIDESGMPKERFSAEFPKEGPSILRIQQVVRGDSAAYFCASSPAGTGEEKLFFGSGTQLSVL.

This clone was seen a few times. The chain combines TRBV2 with TRBJ2-7; TRBD1 is a possible D gene (6 bases). V was clipped by 5 bases and J by 3 bases, with 11 bases between them. This CDR3 comprises 13 residues. Per germline, CDR1 SNHLY and CDR2 FYNNEI. The CDR3 coding sequence is TGTGCCAGCAGTTTAACAGGGTACTACGAGCAGTACTTC. It is translated as CASSLTGYYEQYF.

The rearrangement uses TRBV7-2 and TRBJ2-3, with a weak D call TRBD2 (6 bases). With 5 bases removed from V and 7 bases from J, the gap between germline ends came to 10 bases. In germline, CDR1 is SGHTA, CDR2 FQGNSA. The CDR3 has 12 residues. Written as DNA, the CDR3 is TGTGCCAGCAGCCCGGACTATCATACGCAGTATTTT. This translates into CASSPDYHTQYF.

With respect to this clone: The same CDR3 also results from other DNA sequences found in this sample. The chain is built from TRBV7-8 and TRBJ1-2; possible D gene TRBD1, 6 bases. The CDR3 runs 13 residues. CDR1 is SGHVS and CDR2 is FQNEAQ in the germline V gene. Trimming removed 4 bases at V and 8 bases at J, with 14 bases between. CDR3 DNA sequence: TGTGCCAGCAGCTCGGGGGGCGTCGGGGGCTACACCTTC. It translates to CASSSGGVGGYTF.

This rearrangement joins TRBV18 to TRBJ1-2; D call uncertain. Trimming shortened V by 3 bases and J by 1 base, and 12 bases separated the two germline ends. Per germline, CDR1 KGHSH and CDR2 LQKENI. The CDR3 has 15 amino acids. CDR3 region: CASSPQSVRNYGYTF. CDR3 coding DNA: TGTGCCAGCTCACCTCAATCAGTTCGTAACTATGGCTACACCTTC.

The chain has TRBV12-3 or TRBV12-4 and TRBJ1-2, with a possible D match to TRBD1 (6 bases). V lost 6 bases and J 6 bases, leaving 14 bases between the germline ends. The CDR3 length is 13 residues. For the CDR3, the DNA is TGTGCCAGCAGCCCTCGACAGGATAATGGCTACACCTTC. Translation: CASSPRQDNGYTF.

This chain links TRBV28 with TRBJ2-1, with 9 bases fitting TRBD2. Germline V CDR1 and CDR2: MDHEN, SYDVKM. The V and J ends lost 3 bases and 3 bases, in that order; junction bases with no gene match: 6. This CDR3 has 16 amino acids. The CDR3 spells CASSFRFSGSYNEQFF. DNA for the CDR3: TGTGCCAGCAGTTTCCGATTTAGCGGGAGCTACAATGAGCAGTTCTTC.

This clone was detected once. One end of the junction is discordant with germline, which a read error may explain. V gene TRBV5-1 combines with J gene TRBJ2-5; a possible D gene is TRBD2 (6 bases). The germline V gene has CDR1 SGHRS and CDR2 YFSETQ. This CDR3 region has 15 residues. This CDR3 reads CASSLAPGEGEAQYF. CDR3 DNA sequence: TGCGCCAGCAGCTTGGCGCCGGGAGAGGGAGAGGCCCAGTACTTC.

J is TRBJ1-2 and V is TRBV5-1; 8 bases fit TRBD1. V was pared by 3 bases and J by 7 bases, with 11 bases of the junction left unmatched. Looked up from germline, CDR1 is SGHRS and CDR2 is YFSETQ. CDR3 length equals 15 residues. The CDR3: CASSWGTGITSGYTF. For the CDR3, the DNA is TGCGCCAGCAGCTGGGGGACAGGTATTACCTCTGGCTACACCTTC.

The chain joins TRBV6-6 to TRBJ1-2; TRBD1 might be the D (5 bases). Trimming took off 0 bases at V and 5 bases at J, with 7 bases between the two ends. This CDR3 comprises 13 residues. Germline loops: CDR1 MNHNY, CDR2 SVGAGI (reference sequence). CDR3 in amino acids: CASSYSTDYGYTF. For the CDR3, the DNA is TGTGCCAGCAGTTACTCGACAGATTATGGCTACACCTTC.